The 30 T cell receptor beta chains below were found in one sample sequenced in a study of shared clonotypes between healthy human individuals (dated by TCRdb to the early 2020s). The library came from the immunoSEQ multiplex PCR assay. TCRdb retrieved this table from immuneACCESS and kept in-frame rearrangements only. Not all clones are present; in checked studies, unresolved V genes account for under half, and no reason is known for the remainder. The sample yields 2 million to 2.5 million clones; 93% were counted once. The ten largest clonotypes hold 0.36% of the sample. The specimen sequenced was naive CD4+ T cells from PBMCs. The cell subset or site label on this specimen signifies: CD45RA+ positively selected. These receptors originate from a man in his late teens or twenties in good health. Some clones in this sample may be carry-over from other donors' samples.

The chain links TRBV15 to TRBJ2-2; TRBD2 is a possible D gene (5 bases). This CDR3 is built from 15 residues. V was shortened by 0 bases and J by 3 bases, with 8 bases between the two germline ends. Germline V lookup: CDR1 LNHNV, CDR2 YYDKDF (reference sequence). CDR3 coding DNA: TGTGCCACCAGCAGAGAAGGCGGGTACACCGGGGAGCTGTTTTTT. Amino acids: CATSREGGYTGELFF.

The V and J genes are TRBV28 and TRBJ1-2; the D is unclear. The CDR3 length is 14 residues. Trimming left V 6 bases short and J 1 base short, with 12 bases between. Germline loops: CDR1 MDHEN, CDR2 SYDVKM. CDR3 nucleotides: TGTGCCAGCAGCCCCGCGGGCAGTAACTATGGCTACACCTTC. Protein product: CASSPAGSNYGYTF.

The chain recombines TRBV28 with TRBJ1-5, with D unresolved. Trimming cost V 7 bases and J 2 bases, with 9 bases left between them. Germline V CDR1 and CDR2: MDHEN, SYDVKM. The CDR3 runs 13 residues. CDR3 DNA sequence: TGTGCCAGCATAATCTCCGGCAATCAGCCCCAGCATTTT. Protein: CASIISGNQPQHF.

The V gene is TRBV9, the J gene TRBJ1-1, with TRBD1 identical over 8 bases. V shed 3 bases and J 5 bases; nucleotides not matched to a gene: 6. This CDR3 region has 14 residues. CDR1 SGDLS and CDR2 YYNGEE come from the germline V gene. The DNA of the CDR3 is TGTGCCAGCAGCGGTGCGGGACAGGCGACTGAAGCTTTCTTT. Residues: CASSGAGQATEAFF.

The chain uses TRBV19 and TRBJ2-1, with 7 bases identical to TRBD2. V lost 4 bases, J lost 9 bases, and 18 bases stayed unmatched. The CDR3 spans 17 residues. Germline V CDR1 and CDR2: LNHDA, SQIVND (reference sequence). The CDR3 reads CASSNSFFPGGPGEQFF. The CDR3 coding sequence is TGTGCCAGTAGTAATTCCTTCTTTCCGGGAGGCCCGGGTGAGCAGTTCTTC.

On this clone itself: Other DNA sequences in the sample encode the same CDR3. V and J are TRBV5-5 and TRBJ1-5; no reliable D call. The CDR3 is 13 residues long. Germline CDR1 is SGHKS and CDR2 is YYEKEE (reference sequence). With 0 bases removed from V and 1 base from J, the gap between germline ends came to 2 bases. Here the CDR3 reads CASSLGSNQPQHF. The CDR3 region has the DNA TGTGCCAGCAGCTTGGGCAGCAATCAGCCCCAGCATTTT. The full variable domain, with the rest looked up from reference TRBV5-5 and TRBJ1-5, is DAGVTQSPTHLIKTRGQQVTLRCSPISGHKSVSWYQQVLGQGPQFIFQYYEKEERGRGNFPDRFSARQFPNYSSELNVNALLLGDSALYLCASSLGSNQPQHFGDGTRLSIL.

This clone has a handful of counts. This sample includes further DNA sequences coding for the same CDR3. V is TRBV9 and J is TRBJ2-2; D is unresolved. This CDR3 has 12 residues. Germline V CDR1 and CDR2: SGDLS, YYNGEE. With 0 bases removed from V and 4 bases from J, the gap between germline ends came to 1 base. CDR3 bases: TGTGCCAGCAGCGTAGTCACCGGGGAGCTGTTTTTT. It translates to CASSVVTGELFF.

This clone was detected once. The same CDR3 can be traced to other DNA sequences in this sample. The V call is TRBV19, the J call TRBJ2-3, with D unresolved. With 4 bases removed from V and 1 base from J, the gap between germline ends came to 6 bases. The germline gives CDR1 LNHDA, CDR2 SQIVND (reference sequence). This CDR3 comprises 13 residues. The CDR3 here is CASSSGGTDTQYF. Here the CDR3 DNA reads TGTGCCAGTAGTAGTGGGGGCACAGATACGCAGTATTTT.

In DNA, the CDR3 is TGTGCCAGCAGCTTGCAACGGATCGGGGATACGCAGTATTTT. This translates into CASSLQRIGDTQYF. The chain joins TRBV5-4 to TRBJ2-3; D is unclear. The CDR3 has 14 amino acids. The germline V gene encodes CDR1 SGHNT and CDR2 YYREEE (reference sequence). Trimming cost V 1 base and J 6 bases, with 12 bases left between them.

This clone has just one count. The rearrangement uses TRBV15 and TRBJ2-7; D gene unclear. CDR3 length: 14 amino acids. Trimming cost V 1 base and J 1 base, with 8 bases left between them. Germline values: CDR1 LNHNV, CDR2 YYDKDF (reference sequence). CDR3 DNA sequence: TGTGCCACCAGCAGAGGGGCCGGGTCCTACGAGCAGTACTTC. Translated: CATSRGAGSYEQYF. Combining the CDR3 with reference TRBV15 and TRBJ2-7 gives the whole variable domain DAMVIQNPRYQVTQFGKPVTLSCSQTLNHNVMYWYQQKSSQAPKLLFHYYDKDFNNEADTPDNFQSRRPNTSFCFLDIRSPGLGDTAMYLCATSRGAGSYEQYFGPGTRLTVT.

This chain connects TRBV5-4 to TRBJ2-7; 7 bases are a match to TRBD2. The germline CDR1 and CDR2 sequences are SGHNT and YYREEE (reference sequence). Trimming at V came to 8 bases and at J to 2 bases, leaving 7 bases not matched to a gene. The CDR3 contains 13 residues. The CDR3: CASASGWTYEQYF. The CDR3 DNA follows: TGTGCCAGTGCTAGCGGATGGACCTACGAGCAGTACTTC.

Concerning this clone itself: This same CDR3 is encoded by further DNA sequences in the sample. The J gene is TRBJ2-3, the V gene TRBV6-5; D not certain. The CDR3 loop spans 12 amino acids. Germline CDR1 reads MNHEY; CDR2 reads SVGAGI. The V gene lost 4 bases and the J gene lost 3 bases, with 5 bases spanning the gap. CDR3 protein: CASSLGTDTQYF. The CDR3 DNA reads as TGTGCCAGCAGTTTGGGAACAGATACGCAGTATTTT.

The V gene is TRBV28, the J gene TRBJ2-7, with D possibly being TRBD1 or TRBD2 (5 bases each). Germline CDR1 is MDHEN and CDR2 is SYDVKM. V lost 6 bases to trimming and J lost 0 bases, with 30 bases between them. CDR3 size: 20 residues. The CDR3 sequence is CASSQGPASGPSTYSYEQYF. The CDR3 DNA reads as TGTGCCAGCAGCCAGGGTCCAGCCTCGGGACCGAGCACTTACTCCTACGAGCAGTACTTC.

The V gene is TRBV18, the J gene TRBJ1-2; the D is unclear. Trimming removed 1 base at V and 2 bases at J, with 5 bases between. This CDR3 has 13 residues. CDR1 is KGHSH and CDR2 is LQKENI in the germline V gene. The chain's CDR3 is CASSPRPNYGYTF. For the CDR3, the DNA is TGTGCCAGCTCACCACGGCCCAACTATGGCTACACCTTC. Complete variable domain (other parts from reference TRBV18 and TRBJ1-2): NAGVMQNPRHLVRRRGQEARLRCSPMKGHSHVYWYRQLPEEGLKFMVYLQKENIIDESGMPKERFSAEFPKEGPSILRIQQVVRGDSAAYFCASSPRPNYGYTFGSGTRLTVV.

The chain is built from TRBV5-4 and TRBJ2-1, with 9 bases identical to TRBD2. The CDR3 extends over 19 amino acids. The V gene's germline CDR1 is SGHNT and CDR2 YYREEE (reference sequence). The J segment lost 9 bases and the V segment lost 2 bases, leaving 21 bases of the junction unmatched. The CDR3 protein is CASSLDPFRSGSVRGEQFF. The CDR3 nucleotides are TGTGCCAGCAGCTTAGATCCTTTTCGTAGCGGGAGCGTTAGGGGTGAGCAGTTCTTC.

The V gene is TRBV6-5, the J gene TRBJ2-1; a possible D gene is TRBD2 (5 bases). The germline V gene encodes CDR1 MNHEY and CDR2 SVGAGI. Between the trimmed V and J ends, which lost 7 bases and 7 bases, there was a span of 14 bases. This CDR3 is 13 amino acids long. CDR3 nucleotide sequence: TGTGCCAGCACTCATCTCGAGGGAAATGAGCAGTTCTTC. Protein sequence: CASTHLEGNEQFF.

The chain has TRBV4-2 and TRBJ2-1, with 9 bases aligning to TRBD1. With 5 bases clipped from V and 8 bases from J, the junction kept 13 bases outside the gene matches. CDR3 length: 16 residues. Germline V gene sequence: CDR1 LGHNA, CDR2 YNFKEQ. In nucleotides, the CDR3 is TGTGCCAGCAGCGGAGGTGACAGGGGGGTATTCGATGAGCAGTTCTTC. Its translation: CASSGGDRGVFDEQFF.

The CDR3 DNA sequence: TGTGCCAGCAGCCAAGATTGGGGCAACGGACAAGAGACCCAGTACTTC. Translating it yields CASSQDWGNGQETQYF. The J gene is TRBJ2-5, the V gene TRBV4-2; D perhaps matches TRBD1 (5 bases). The CDR3 totals 16 residues. Trimming removed 0 bases from V and 2 bases from J, with 13 bases in between. The germline V gene has CDR1 LGHNA and CDR2 YNFKEQ.

This clone was counted once. This chain joins TRBV9 and TRBJ2-2, with D perhaps TRBD1 (7 bases). Trimming left V 4 bases short and J 2 bases short, with 18 bases between. CDR3 size: 17 residues. The V gene's germline CDR1 is SGDLS and CDR2 YYNGEE. This CDR3 is CASSPRGGTDNTGELFF. The CDR3 nucleotides read TGTGCCAGCAGCCCCCGAGGAGGGACAGATAACACCGGGGAGCTGTTTTTT.

This clone was counted once. The chain recombines TRBV5-1 with TRBJ2-2; D perhaps matches TRBD1 (5 bases). CDR1 SGHRS and CDR2 YFSETQ come from the germline V gene. The CDR3 runs to 14 residues. The germline V and J ends were trimmed by 4 bases and 6 bases, with 13 bases remaining between them. CDR3 coding DNA: TGCGCCAGCAGCCCCATCCCAGGGCCCGGGGAGCTGTTTTTT. Its protein is CASSPIPGPGELFF.

The rearrangement uses TRBV29-1 and TRBJ2-3, with D perhaps matching TRBD1 (5 bases). Germline V gene sequence: CDR1 SQVTM, CDR2 ANQGSEA. V lost 4 bases to trimming and J lost 2 bases, with 10 bases between them. This CDR3 contains 13 residues. The CDR3 reads CSVVGDNTDTQYF. In DNA form, the CDR3 reads TGCAGCGTTGTAGGGGATAACACAGATACGCAGTATTTT.

The J gene is TRBJ1-4, the V gene TRBV2; D uncertain. Germline V CDR1 and CDR2: SNHLY, FYNNEI. V was trimmed by 10 bases and J by 3 bases, leaving 15 bases between them. The CDR3 extends over 14 amino acids. The CDR3 loop reads CATRRYRSNEKLFF. The CDR3 DNA reads TGTGCCACCAGGCGGTACAGATCTAATGAAAAACTGTTTTTT.

This chain joins TRBV11-2 and TRBJ2-7, with TRBD2 matching 13 bases. V trimming: 6 bases; J trimming: 6 bases; junction bases outside the gene matches: 5. The CDR3 spans 14 residues. Germline V CDR1 and CDR2: SGHAT, FQNNGV. CDR3 sequence (DNA): TGTGCCAGCAGTTCGGGACTAGCGGGATCCGAGCAGTACTTC. As protein: CASSSGLAGSEQYF.

This clone was seen just once. The gene calls are TRBV28 and TRBJ2-1, with 10 bases that match TRBD2. Germline assignment: CDR1 MDHEN and CDR2 SYDVKM. The CDR3 consists of 15 residues. The CDR3, as DNA: TGTGCGGCTAGCGGGAGTATTTACATCATAAATGAGCAGTTCTTC. This translates into CAASGSIYIINEQFF.

The CDR3 DNA reads as TGTGCCACCAGCAGAGATTGGAGTCAGCCCCAGCATTTT. This translates into CATSRDWSQPQHF. The rearrangement joins TRBV15 to TRBJ1-5; D remains unclear. Germline assignment: CDR1 LNHNV and CDR2 YYDKDF (reference sequence). With 0 bases removed from V and 6 bases from J, the gap between germline ends came to 6 bases. This CDR3 spans 13 amino acids.

Of note for this clone: The same CDR3 is also encoded by other DNA sequences in this sample. J is TRBJ2-7 and V is TRBV28; D not resolved. Deletions cut 5 bases from V and 4 bases from J, with 15 bases between. Germline CDR1 MDHEN, CDR2 SYDVKM. The CDR3 consists of 14 residues. The CDR3: CASSGSTVSYEQYF. CDR3 bases: TGTGCCAGCAGTGGCTCAACAGTCAGTTACGAGCAGTACTTC. Full variable domain (missing parts from reference TRBV28 and TRBJ2-7): DVKVTQSSRYLVKRTGEKVFLECVQDMDHENMFWYRQDPGLGLRLIYFSYDVKMKEKGDIPEGYSVSREKKERFSLILESASTNQTSMYLCASSGSTVSYEQYFGPGTRLTVT.

The gene calls are TRBV28 and TRBJ1-5; D is possibly TRBD1 (5 bases). The V gene's germline CDR1 is MDHEN and CDR2 SYDVKM. CDR3 length: 12 residues. Between the trimmed V and J ends, which lost 6 bases and 12 bases, there was a span of 15 bases. Here the CDR3 reads CASSPRGGGQHF. The CDR3 coding sequence is TGTGCCAGCAGCCCTCGGGGGGGTGGCCAGCATTTT.

The rearrangement uses TRBV5-1 and TRBJ2-7, with a possible D match to TRBD1 (6 bases). The CDR3 consists of 16 residues. From germline, CDR1 is SGHRS and CDR2 YFSETQ. V lost 4 bases and J 4 bases, leaving 21 bases between the germline ends. The CDR3 DNA reads TGCGCCAGCAGCACGGACCCGGGACAATTGAGGTACGAGCAGTACTTC. Amino acid sequence: CASSTDPGQLRYEQYF.

The chain links TRBV28 to TRBJ1-1; D ambiguous. Deletions cut 5 bases from V and 4 bases from J, with 20 bases between. The CDR3 consists of 16 residues. The germline gives CDR1 MDHEN, CDR2 SYDVKM. The CDR3 reads CASSRPSGVGGTEAFF. Here the CDR3 DNA reads TGTGCCAGCAGTCGACCATCAGGTGTCGGTGGCACTGAAGCTTTCTTT.

The chain has TRBV5-4 and TRBJ1-1; D gene unclear. Germline V gene lookup returns CDR1 SGHNT and CDR2 YYREEE (reference sequence). The CDR3 loop spans 14 amino acids. Trimming removed 4 bases at V and 4 bases at J, with 14 bases between. Here the CDR3 reads CASSPGQLGTEAFF. CDR3 bases: TGTGCCAGCAGCCCCGGGCAACTAGGCACTGAAGCTTTCTTT.